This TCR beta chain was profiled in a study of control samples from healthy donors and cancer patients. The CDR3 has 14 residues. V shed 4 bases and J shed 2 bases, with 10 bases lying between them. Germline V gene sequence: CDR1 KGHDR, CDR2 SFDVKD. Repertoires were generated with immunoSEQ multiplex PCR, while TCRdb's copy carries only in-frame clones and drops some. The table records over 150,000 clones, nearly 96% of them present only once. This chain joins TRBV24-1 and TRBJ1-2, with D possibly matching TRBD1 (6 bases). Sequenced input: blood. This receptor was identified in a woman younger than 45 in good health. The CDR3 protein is CATSDPGHNYGYTF. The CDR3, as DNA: TGTGCCACCAGTGACCCGGGACACAACTATGGCTACACCTTC.